This T cell receptor (beta chain) was identified in a study of human T cells and chemical hapten exposure. About the study: Application of 0.01% DPC to the upper back was done by patch test, with a reading at 6 days. Points from the study as a whole: With patch test score, the counts of PT1 expanded TCRs showed a positive correlation.

Remarks on this clonotype: What it binds is not known.

Time point defined: patch test 2, 6 weeks after DPC sensitization. Treatment reported: therapeutic diphenylcyclopropenone sensitization with weekly scalp DPC. The authors' total RNA extraction used unfractionated whole blood. Unique molecular identifiers were attached to individual cDNA molecules within the library. MiXCR, run by TCRdb on the RACE reads, gives a single entry per CDR3 protein. Found here are around 75,000 distinct CDR3 sequences, 10% to 13% of them singletons; the top ten hold 6.8%. CDR1 is SGHTA, CDR2 FQGNSA, per germline. After removal of 1 base from V and 6 bases from J, the junction contained 10 bases not matched to a gene. The CDR3 length is 17 residues.

The TCR originated in a woman between 50 and 59 years old with alopecia areata. Some clones in this sample may be carry-over from other donors' samples. This material consisted of whole blood, taken in connection with sensitization to the hapten diphenylcyclopropenone (DPC). The rearrangement links TRBV7-2 to TRBJ2-1; 9 bases are a match to TRBD2. The CDR3 spells CASSLVTPGLALNEQFF. The CDR3 DNA reads as TGTGCCAGCAGCTTAGTAACTCCGGGACTAGCACTCAATGAGCAGTTCTTC.